This TCR beta chain appears in the sequencing data of a study of blood T cell repertoires in COVID-19. As for the study in general: The samples span acute and convalescent COVID-19 from the United States, Italy and Spain. PBMCs, B-cell-depleted T cells, or T cells were the source of the cDNA or gDNA that made up the material.

Followed over time, Seattle patients had been enrolled while infection was active. CDR1 SGHVT and CDR2 SQSDAQ come from the germline V gene. This CDR3 comprises 11 residues. V gave up 5 bases and J gave up 7 bases, with 3 bases separating them. Study processing details: Counts of nucleated cells, estimated from reference gene primer amplification, were obtained. Assay: immunoSEQ multiplex PCR; the TCRdb copy retains only in-frame clones and omits some. V, J and clone size reflect that table, while D and trimming were determined from the DNA. This sample has about 190,000 clones; roughly 77% occur once, and the top ten carry 12%.

This clonotype was obtained from a woman aged 80 or over with COVID-19, enrolled during active disease. Material: peripheral blood. V gene TRBV7-4 combines with J gene TRBJ1-6; D gene unclear. In nucleotides, the CDR3 is TGTGCCAGCAGCCCAAATTCACCCCTCCACTTT. This codes for CASSPNSPLHF.